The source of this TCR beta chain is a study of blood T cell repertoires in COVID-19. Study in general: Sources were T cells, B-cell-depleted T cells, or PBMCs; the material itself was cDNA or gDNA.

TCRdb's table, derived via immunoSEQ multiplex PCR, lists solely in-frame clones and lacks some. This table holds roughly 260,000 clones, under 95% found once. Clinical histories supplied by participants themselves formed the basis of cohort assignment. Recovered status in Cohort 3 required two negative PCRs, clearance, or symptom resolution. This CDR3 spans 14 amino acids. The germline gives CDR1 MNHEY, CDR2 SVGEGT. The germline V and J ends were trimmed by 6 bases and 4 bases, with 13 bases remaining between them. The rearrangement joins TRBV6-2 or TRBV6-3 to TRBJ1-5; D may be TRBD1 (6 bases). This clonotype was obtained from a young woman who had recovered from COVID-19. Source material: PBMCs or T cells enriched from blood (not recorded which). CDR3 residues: CASSAGTPNQPQHF. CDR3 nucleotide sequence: TGTGCCAGCAGCGCCGGGACACCGAATCAGCCCCAGCATTTT.